This T cell receptor (beta chain) was identified in a study of cytomegalovirus exposure and HLA in healthy donors. The CDR3 length is 14 residues. Looked up from germline, CDR1 is SEHNR and CDR2 is FQNEAQ (reference sequence). V was clipped by 5 bases and J by 3 bases, with 11 bases between them. Whole-study findings and limits: A later analysis showed that HLA-associated TCR beta chains had undergone more clonal expansion than equally common others. It was reported that TCR beta sequences correctly inferred the HLA-A and HLA-B alleles for most subjects. Sequencing likely generated an artifact that appeared as a cluster of highly shared sequence variants.

Concerning this clone itself: Its antigen is undetermined.

Vbeta (60) and Jbeta (13) primers were used in the PCR. Sequencing was performed with immunoSEQ multiplex PCR; in TCRdb, only in-frame clones are kept and a portion is missing. The sample carries 150,000 to 160,000 clones, approximately 82% recorded once. The material sequenced was PBMCs. The sequence came from a woman in her fifties or sixties in good health and CMV-seropositive. The rearrangement links TRBV7-9 to TRBJ1-5; tentative D call: TRBD1 (6 bases). The CDR3 DNA sequence: TGTGCCAGCAGCCGGGACAACTACAATCAGCCCCAGCATTTT. Translated, it gives CASSRDNYNQPQHF.